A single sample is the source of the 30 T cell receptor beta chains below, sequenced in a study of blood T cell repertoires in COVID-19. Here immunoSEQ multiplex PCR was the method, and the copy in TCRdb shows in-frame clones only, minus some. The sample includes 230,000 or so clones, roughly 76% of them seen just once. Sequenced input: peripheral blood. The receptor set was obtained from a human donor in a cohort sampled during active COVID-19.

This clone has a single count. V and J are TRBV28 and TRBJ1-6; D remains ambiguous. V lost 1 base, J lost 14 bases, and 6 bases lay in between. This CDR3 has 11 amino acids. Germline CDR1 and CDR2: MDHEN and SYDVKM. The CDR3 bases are TGTGCCAGCAGTTTATCCAGGACCCTCCACTTT. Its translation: CASSLSRTLHF. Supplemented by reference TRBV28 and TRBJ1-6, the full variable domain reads DVKVTQSSRYLVKRTGEKVFLECVQDMDHENMFWYRQDPGLGLRLIYFSYDVKMKEKGDIPEGYSVSREKKERFSLILESASTNQTSMYLCASSLSRTLHFGNGTRLTVT.

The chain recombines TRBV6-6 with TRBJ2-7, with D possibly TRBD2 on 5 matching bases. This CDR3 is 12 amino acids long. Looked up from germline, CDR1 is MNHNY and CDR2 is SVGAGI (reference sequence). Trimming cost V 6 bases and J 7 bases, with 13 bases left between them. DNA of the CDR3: TGTGCCAGCAGGAAAGCGCCGGGGGAGCAGTACTTC. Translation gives CASRKAPGEQYF.

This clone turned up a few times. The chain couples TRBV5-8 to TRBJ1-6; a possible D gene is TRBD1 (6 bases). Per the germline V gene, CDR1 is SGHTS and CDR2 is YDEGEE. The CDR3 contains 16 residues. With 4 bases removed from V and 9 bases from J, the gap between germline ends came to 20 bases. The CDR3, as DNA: TGTGCCAGCAGCCAAATCACCGGACAGAATGGTTCACCCCTCCACTTT. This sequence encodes CASSQITGQNGSPLHF.

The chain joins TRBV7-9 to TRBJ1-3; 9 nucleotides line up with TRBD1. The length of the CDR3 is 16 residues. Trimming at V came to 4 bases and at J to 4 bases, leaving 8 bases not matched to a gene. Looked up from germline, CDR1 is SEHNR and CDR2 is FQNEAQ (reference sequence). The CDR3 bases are TGTGCCAGCAGCTCGAGGACAGGGGTATTGGGAAACACCATATATTTT. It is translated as CASSSRTGVLGNTIYF.

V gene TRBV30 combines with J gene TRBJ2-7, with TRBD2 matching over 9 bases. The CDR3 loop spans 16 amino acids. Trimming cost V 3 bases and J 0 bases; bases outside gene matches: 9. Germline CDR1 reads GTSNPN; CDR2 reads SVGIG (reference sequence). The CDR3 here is CAWRLALAGSSYEQYF. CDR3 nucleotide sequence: TGTGCCTGGAGACTCGCTCTAGCGGGGAGCTCCTACGAGCAGTACTTC.

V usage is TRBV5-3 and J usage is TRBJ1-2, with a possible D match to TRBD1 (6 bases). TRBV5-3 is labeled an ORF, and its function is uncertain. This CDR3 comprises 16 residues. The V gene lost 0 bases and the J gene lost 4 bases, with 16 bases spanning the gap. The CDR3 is CARSLDPRQVRYGYTF. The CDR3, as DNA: TGTGCCAGAAGCTTGGACCCCCGACAGGTTCGCTATGGCTACACCTTC.

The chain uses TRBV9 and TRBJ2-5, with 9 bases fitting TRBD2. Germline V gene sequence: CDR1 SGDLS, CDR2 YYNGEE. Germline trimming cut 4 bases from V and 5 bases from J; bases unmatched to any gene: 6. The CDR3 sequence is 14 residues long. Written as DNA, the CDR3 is TGTGCCAGCAGCTCTGGGACTAGCTGGGAGACCCAGTACTTC. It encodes CASSSGTSWETQYF.

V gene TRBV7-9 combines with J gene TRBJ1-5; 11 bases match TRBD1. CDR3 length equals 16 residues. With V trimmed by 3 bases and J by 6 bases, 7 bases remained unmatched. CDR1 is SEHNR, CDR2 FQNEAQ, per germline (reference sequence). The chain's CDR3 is CASSFWTGGAGQPQHF. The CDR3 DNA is TGTGCCAGCAGCTTCTGGACAGGGGGCGCGGGTCAGCCCCAGCATTTT.

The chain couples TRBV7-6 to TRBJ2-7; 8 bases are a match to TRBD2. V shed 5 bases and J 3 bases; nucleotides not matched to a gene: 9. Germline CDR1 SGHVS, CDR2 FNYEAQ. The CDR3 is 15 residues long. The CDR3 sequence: CASSETSGPVYEQYF. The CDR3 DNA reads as TGTGCCAGCAGCGAAACTAGCGGTCCAGTCTACGAGCAGTACTTC.

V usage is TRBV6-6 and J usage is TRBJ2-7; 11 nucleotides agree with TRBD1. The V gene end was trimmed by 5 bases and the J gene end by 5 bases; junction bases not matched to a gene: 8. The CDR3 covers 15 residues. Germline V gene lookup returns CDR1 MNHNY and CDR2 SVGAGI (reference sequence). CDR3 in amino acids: CASSPYRTGGDEQYF. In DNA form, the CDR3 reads TGTGCCAGCAGTCCCTATAGGACAGGGGGCGACGAGCAGTACTTC.

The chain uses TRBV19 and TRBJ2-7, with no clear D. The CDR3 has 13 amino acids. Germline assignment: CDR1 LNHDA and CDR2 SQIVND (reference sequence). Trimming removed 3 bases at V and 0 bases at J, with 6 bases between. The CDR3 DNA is TGTGCCAGTAGTATGTCTACCTCCTACGAGCAGTACTTC. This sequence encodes CASSMSTSYEQYF.

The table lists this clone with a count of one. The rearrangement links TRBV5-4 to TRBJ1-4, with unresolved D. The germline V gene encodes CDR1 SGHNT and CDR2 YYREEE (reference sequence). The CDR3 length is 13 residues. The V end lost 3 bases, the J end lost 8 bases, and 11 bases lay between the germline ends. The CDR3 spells CASSSSPGEKLFF. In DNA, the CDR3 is TGTGCCAGCAGCTCCTCCCCGGGGGAAAAACTGTTTTTT.

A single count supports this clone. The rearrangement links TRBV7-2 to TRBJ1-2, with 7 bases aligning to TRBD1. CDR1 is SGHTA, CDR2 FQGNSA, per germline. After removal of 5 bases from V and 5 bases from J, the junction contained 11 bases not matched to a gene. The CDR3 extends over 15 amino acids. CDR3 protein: CASSPDGQDLYGYTF. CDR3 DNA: TGTGCCAGCAGCCCCGACGGACAGGACCTTTATGGCTACACCTTC.

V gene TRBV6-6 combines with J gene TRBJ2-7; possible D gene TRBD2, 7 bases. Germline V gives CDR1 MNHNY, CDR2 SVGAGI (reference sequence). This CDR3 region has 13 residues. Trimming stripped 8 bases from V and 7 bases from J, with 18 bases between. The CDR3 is CASRIGGAREQYF. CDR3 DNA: TGTGCCAGCCGGATTGGGGGGGCGAGGGAGCAGTACTTC.

The CDR3 sequence is CASSDRGREKGHQPQHF. DNA of the CDR3: TGTGCCAGCAGCGACAGGGGAAGGGAGAAGGGGCATCAGCCCCAGCATTTT. This chain links TRBV28 with TRBJ1-5, with 8 bases that match TRBD1. This CDR3 is 17 amino acids long. With V trimmed by 6 bases and J by 5 bases, 15 bases remained unmatched. In germline, CDR1 is MDHEN, CDR2 SYDVKM.

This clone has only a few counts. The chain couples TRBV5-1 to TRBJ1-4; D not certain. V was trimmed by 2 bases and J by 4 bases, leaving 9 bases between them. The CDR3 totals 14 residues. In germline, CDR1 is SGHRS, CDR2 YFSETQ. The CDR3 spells CASSFGGLNEKLFF. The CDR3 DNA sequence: TGCGCCAGCAGCTTTGGAGGGCTTAATGAAAAACTGTTTTTT.

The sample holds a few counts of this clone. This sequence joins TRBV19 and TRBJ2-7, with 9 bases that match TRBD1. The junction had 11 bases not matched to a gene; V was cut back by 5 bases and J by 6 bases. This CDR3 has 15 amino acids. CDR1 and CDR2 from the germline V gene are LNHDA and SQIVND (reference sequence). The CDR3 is CASSGTGGVRVEQYF. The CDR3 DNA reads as TGTGCCAGTAGTGGTACAGGGGGCGTCCGGGTCGAGCAGTACTTC.

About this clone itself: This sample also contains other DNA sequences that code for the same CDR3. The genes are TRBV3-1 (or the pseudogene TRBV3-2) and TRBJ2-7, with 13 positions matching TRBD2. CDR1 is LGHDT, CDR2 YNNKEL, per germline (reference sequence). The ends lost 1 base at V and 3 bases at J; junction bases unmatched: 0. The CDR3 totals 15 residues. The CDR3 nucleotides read TGTGCCAGCAGCCAAGGGACTAGCGGGAGCTACGAGCAGTACTTC. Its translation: CASSQGTSGSYEQYF.

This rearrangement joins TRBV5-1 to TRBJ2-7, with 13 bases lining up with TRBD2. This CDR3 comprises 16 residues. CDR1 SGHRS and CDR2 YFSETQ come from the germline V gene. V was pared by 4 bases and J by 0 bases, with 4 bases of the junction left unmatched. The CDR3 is CASSQGLAGPSYEQYF. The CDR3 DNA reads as TGCGCCAGCAGCCAGGGACTAGCGGGGCCCTCCTACGAGCAGTACTTC.

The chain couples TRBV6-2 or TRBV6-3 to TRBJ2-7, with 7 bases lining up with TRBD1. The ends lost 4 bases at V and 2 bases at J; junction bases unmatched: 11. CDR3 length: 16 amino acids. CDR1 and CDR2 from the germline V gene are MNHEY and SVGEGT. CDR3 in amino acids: CASSWHLEQGTYEQYF. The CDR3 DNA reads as TGTGCCAGCAGTTGGCACCTAGAACAGGGGACCTACGAGCAGTACTTC.

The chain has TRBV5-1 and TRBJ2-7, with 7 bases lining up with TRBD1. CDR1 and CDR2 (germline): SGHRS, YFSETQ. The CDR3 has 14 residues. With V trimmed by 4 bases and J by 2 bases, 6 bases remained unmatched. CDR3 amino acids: CASSRGDSAYEQYF. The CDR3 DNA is TGCGCCAGCAGCAGAGGGGACAGCGCCTACGAGCAGTACTTC.

CDR3 amino acids: CASSYPGLAGLYEQYF. As DNA, the CDR3 is TGTGCCAGCAGTTACCCGGGACTAGCGGGCCTCTACGAGCAGTACTTC. This chain joins TRBV6-2 or TRBV6-3 and TRBJ2-7, with 12 bases matching TRBD2. The CDR3 is 16 amino acids. Trimming removed 2 bases from V and 3 bases from J; junction bases left unmatched: 5. CDR1 MNHEY and CDR2 SVGEGT come from the germline V gene.

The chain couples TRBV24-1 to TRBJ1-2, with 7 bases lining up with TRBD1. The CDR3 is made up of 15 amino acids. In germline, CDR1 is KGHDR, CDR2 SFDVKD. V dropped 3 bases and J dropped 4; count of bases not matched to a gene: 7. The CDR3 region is CATSDPGQALYGYTF. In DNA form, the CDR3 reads TGTGCCACCAGTGATCCCGGACAGGCACTCTATGGCTACACCTTC.

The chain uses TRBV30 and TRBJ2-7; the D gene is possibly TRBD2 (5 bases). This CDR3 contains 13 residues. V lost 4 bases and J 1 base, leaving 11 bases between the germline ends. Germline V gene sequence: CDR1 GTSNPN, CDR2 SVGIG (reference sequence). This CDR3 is CAWTLGSSYEQYF. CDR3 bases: TGTGCCTGGACCCTGGGGAGTTCCTACGAGCAGTACTTC.

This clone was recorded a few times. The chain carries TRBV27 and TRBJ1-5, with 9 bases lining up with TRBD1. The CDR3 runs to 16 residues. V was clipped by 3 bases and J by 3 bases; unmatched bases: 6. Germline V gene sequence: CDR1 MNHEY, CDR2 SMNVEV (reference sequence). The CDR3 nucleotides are TGTGCCAGCAGTTTGGGGACAGGGAGAGTCAATCAGCCCCAGCATTTT. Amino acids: CASSLGTGRVNQPQHF.

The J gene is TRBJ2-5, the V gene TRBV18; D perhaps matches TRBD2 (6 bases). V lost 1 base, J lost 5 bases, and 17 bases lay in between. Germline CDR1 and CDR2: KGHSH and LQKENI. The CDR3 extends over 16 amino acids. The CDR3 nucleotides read TGTGCCAGCTCACCACTGCCAGGAGGGGTCGGGGAGACCCAGTACTTC. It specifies CASSPLPGGVGETQYF.

CDR3 in amino acids: CASKGLGGGNTGELFF. CDR3 sequence (DNA): TGCGCCAGCAAGGGTCTCGGGGGAGGGAACACCGGGGAGCTGTTTTTT. This chain connects TRBV4-1 to TRBJ2-2; weak D call: TRBD2 (6 bases). V lost 7 bases and J lost 1, with 16 bases in between. From germline, CDR1 is MGHRA and CDR2 YSYEKL. CDR3 length equals 16 residues.

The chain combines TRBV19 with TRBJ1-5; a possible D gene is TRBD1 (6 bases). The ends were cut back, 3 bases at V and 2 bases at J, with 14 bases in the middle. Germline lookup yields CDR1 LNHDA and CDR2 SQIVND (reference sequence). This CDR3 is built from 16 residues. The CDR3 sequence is CASSISPDRRNQPQHF. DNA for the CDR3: TGTGCCAGTAGTATCTCCCCGGACAGACGCAATCAGCCCCAGCATTTT.

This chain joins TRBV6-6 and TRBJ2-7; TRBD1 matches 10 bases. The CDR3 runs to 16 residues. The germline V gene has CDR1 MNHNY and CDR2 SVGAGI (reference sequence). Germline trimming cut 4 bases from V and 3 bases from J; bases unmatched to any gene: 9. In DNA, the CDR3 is TGTGCCAGCAGTTCCCCGGACAGGGGGGGGCACTACGAGCAGTACTTC. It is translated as CASSSPDRGGHYEQYF.

CDR3: CASSPRGPNTEAFF. The CDR3 nucleotides are TGTGCCAGCAGTCCGAGGGGGCCAAACACTGAAGCTTTCTTT. This chain joins TRBV27 and TRBJ1-1; 7 bases map to TRBD1. Trimming at V came to 5 bases and at J to 2 bases, leaving 5 bases not matched to a gene. The CDR3 spans 14 residues. Germline lookup yields CDR1 MNHEY and CDR2 SMNVEV (reference sequence).